This TCR beta chain was captured in a study of T cell repertoires in cytomegalovirus infection. About the study: Based on public TCR beta signatures, there were indications of CMV infection and of a matching HLA type. General study points: The response measured ex vivo was dominated by TCR beta clonotypes (HLA-C-restricted and CMV-specific). Individuals carrying CMV plus the relevant HLA were identified by cumulative frequency of public TCR beta families.

This clonotype was observed many times. Its antigen remains unidentified. TCRdb called the reads again in MiXCR, with one record for every CDR3 protein. The table shows about 300,000 distinct CDR3 sequences, with about 9.1% occurring only once. Trimming cost V 7 bases and J 2 bases, with 12 bases left between them. Germline assignment: CDR1 MDHEN and CDR2 SYDVKM. This CDR3 spans 13 amino acids. This clonotype originated in a human donor in good health (CMV status not recorded). Some clones in this sample may be carry-over from other donors' samples. The sequenced sample was PBMCs. This chain links TRBV28 with TRBJ2-7; possibly TRBD1 for D (5 bases). The CDR3 nucleotides read TGTGCCAGCATAGGGGTAGGAGCCTACGAGCAGTACGTC. This gives the protein CASIGVGAYEQYV.